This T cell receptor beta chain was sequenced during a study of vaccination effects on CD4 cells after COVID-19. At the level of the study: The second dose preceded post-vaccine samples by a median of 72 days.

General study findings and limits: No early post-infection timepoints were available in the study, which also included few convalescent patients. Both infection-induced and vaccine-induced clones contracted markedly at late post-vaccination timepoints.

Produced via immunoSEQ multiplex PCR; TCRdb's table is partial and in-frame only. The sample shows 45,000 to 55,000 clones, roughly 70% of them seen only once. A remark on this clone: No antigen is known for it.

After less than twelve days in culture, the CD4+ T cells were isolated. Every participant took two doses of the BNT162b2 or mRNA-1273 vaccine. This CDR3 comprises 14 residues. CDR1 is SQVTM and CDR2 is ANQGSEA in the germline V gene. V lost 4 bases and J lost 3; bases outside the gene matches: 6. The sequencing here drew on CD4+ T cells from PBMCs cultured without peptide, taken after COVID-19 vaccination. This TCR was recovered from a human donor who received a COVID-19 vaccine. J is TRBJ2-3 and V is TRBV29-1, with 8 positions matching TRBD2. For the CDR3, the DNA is TGCAGCGTTGTTGCGGGGGGTGAAACAGATACGCAGTATTTT. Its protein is CSVVAGGETDTQYF.